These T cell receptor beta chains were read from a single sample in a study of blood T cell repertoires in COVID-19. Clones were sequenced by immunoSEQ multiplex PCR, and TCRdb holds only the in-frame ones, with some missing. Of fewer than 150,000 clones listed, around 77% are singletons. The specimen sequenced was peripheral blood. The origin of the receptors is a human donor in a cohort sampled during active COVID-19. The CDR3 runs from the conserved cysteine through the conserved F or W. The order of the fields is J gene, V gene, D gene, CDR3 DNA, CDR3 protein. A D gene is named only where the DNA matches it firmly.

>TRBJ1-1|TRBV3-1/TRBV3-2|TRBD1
TGTGCCAGCAGCCACCGGGACAGGATGAACACTGAAGCTTTCTTT
CASSHRDRMNTEAFF
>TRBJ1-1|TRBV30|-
TGTGCCTGGAGTGGAGGGTTGGCCACTGAAGCTTTCTTT
CAWSGGLATEAFF
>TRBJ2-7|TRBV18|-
TGTGCCAGCTCACCACGTGTAGCGGATTACGAGCAGTACTTC
CASSPRVADYEQYF
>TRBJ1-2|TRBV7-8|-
TGTGCCAGCAGCCCCGGGGGGAACAACTATGGCTACACCTTC
CASSPGGNNYGYTF
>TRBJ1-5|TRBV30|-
TGTGCCTGGAGTCGGGGACTGATTAATCAGCCCCAGCATTTT
CAWSRGLINQPQHF
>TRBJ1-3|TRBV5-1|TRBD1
TGCGCCAGCAGCTTGGACAGGGGAAGAGGAAACACCATATATTTT
CASSLDRGRGNTIYF
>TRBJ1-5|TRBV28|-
TGTGCCAGCAGGATCTTGGGGCGCAATCAGCCCCAGCATTTT
CASRILGRNQPQHF
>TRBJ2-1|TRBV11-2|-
TGTGCCAGCAGCTTAGGACCAGGGGAGCAGTTCTTC
CASSLGPGEQFF
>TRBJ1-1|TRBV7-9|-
TGTGCCAGCAGCTTAGTGGGCAGGGCTTCCATGAACACTGAAGCTTTCTTT
CASSLVGRASMNTEAFF
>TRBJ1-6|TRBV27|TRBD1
TGTGCCAGCAGCCTAACGCCGGGACAGATTAATTCACCCCTCCACTTT
CASSLTPGQINSPLHF
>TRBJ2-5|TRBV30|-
TGTGCCTGGTCTACAGGGGAGACCCAGTACTTC
CAWSTGETQYF
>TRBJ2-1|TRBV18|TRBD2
TGTGCCAGCTCACTACGGACAGGGACTAGCGGGGGGGCAAACAATGAGCAGTTCTTC
CASSLRTGTSGGANNEQFF
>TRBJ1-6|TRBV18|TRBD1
TGTGCCAGCTCACCGACAGGGGATGGTAATTCACCCCTCCACTTT
CASSPTGDGNSPLHF
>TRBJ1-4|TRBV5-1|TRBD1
TGCGCCAGCAGCTTGGGACAGGGCACAACTAATGAAAAACTGTTTTTT
CASSLGQGTTNEKLFF
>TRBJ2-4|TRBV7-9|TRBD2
TGTGCCAGTACGGGGAGGGAGGCCAAAAACATTCAGTACTTC
CASTGREAKNIQYF
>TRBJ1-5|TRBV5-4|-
TGTGCCAGCAGCCGGGACAACGATCAGCCCCAGCATTTT
CASSRDNDQPQHF
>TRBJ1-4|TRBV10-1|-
TGCCCCCAGAGGGAGGGAACTGCAACTAATGAAAAACTGTTTTTT
CPQREGTATNEKLFF